This entry is about one T cell receptor (beta chain). Its antigen is as yet unknown. This may be a read error, as it is one base from a much larger clone. The data stem from a study of CD8 T cells in ankylosing spondylitis. Study results and limitations: A motif of eight highly homologous TCR beta variants was seen as apparently characteristic of ankylosing spondylitis blood. From matched ankylosing spondylitis synovial fluid, disease-linked clones were reportedly recovered at significantly enriched levels. Disease-linked clones displayed a CD8+ phenotype and appeared relatively rarely in peripheral blood.

TCRdb used MiXCR to reprocess the 5' RACE reads, holding one entry per CDR3 protein. This sample yields approximately 150,000 distinct CDR3 sequences, of which 30% to 40% are seen a single time; 6% belongs to the top ten. V lost 4 bases and J lost 0, with 4 bases in between. The CDR3 sequence is 13 residues long. Germline loops: CDR1 SGHRS, CDR2 YFSETQ. Sequenced: synovial fluid, either unsorted or a sorted T cell fraction (not recorded which). The source is a male donor with ankylosing spondylitis. V is TRBV5-1 and J is TRBJ2-2; D is undetermined. The CDR3 is CASSISNTGELFF. CDR3 DNA sequence: TGCGCCAGCAGCATATCGAACACCGGGGAGCTGTTTTTT. Together with reference TRBV5-1 and TRBJ2-2, the CDR3 gives the full variable domain: KAGVTQTPRYLIKTRGQQVTLSCSPISGHRSVSWYQQTPGQGLQFLFEYFSETQRNKGNFPGRFSGRQFSNSRSEMNVSTLELGDSALYLCASSISNTGELFFGEGSRLTVL.